The source of this T cell receptor (beta chain) is a study of blood T cell repertoires in COVID-19. Study-wide background: Samples came from the United States, Italy and Spain, spanning acute and convalescent COVID-19. T cells, B-cell-depleted T cells, or PBMCs supplied cDNA or gDNA.

Authors' processing steps: Using reference gene primer amplification, nucleated cell counts were estimated. Assay: immunoSEQ multiplex PCR; the TCRdb copy retains only in-frame clones and omits some. The V and J calls and the clone size are those of that table, but D and trimming were determined from the DNA. The sample has 150,000 to 170,000 clones, approximately 78% seen once. Germline CDR1 and CDR2: ENHRY and SYGVKD. This CDR3 region has 15 residues. The V end lost 10 bases, the J end lost 2 bases, and 20 bases lay between the germline ends. This sequence was found in a man at least 80 years old with acute or convalescent COVID-19. The chain uses TRBV10-3 and TRBJ1-2; TRBD1 is a possible D gene (5 bases). Sequenced material: peripheral blood. The CDR3 reads CATRIQLDSNYGYTF. In nucleotides, the CDR3 is TGTGCCACACGGATACAATTAGACAGCAACTATGGCTACACCTTC.